Detailed here is one T cell receptor (beta chain). Each CDR3 protein is one row after TCRdb ran MiXCR on the RT-PCR reads. Among about 680,000 distinct CDR3 sequences, approximately 15% were seen once, and the ten largest hold 3% to 4.5%. The TCR sequence derives from a female donor in good health, serving as a healthy control. Sequenced material: memory CD4+ T cells from blood.

The CDR3 protein is CASSARTGGLEKLFF. CDR3 DNA sequence: TGTGCCAGCAGCGCAAGGACAGGAGGACTTGAAAAACTGTTTTTT. The chain uses TRBV9 and TRBJ1-4; 7 bases are a match to TRBD1. The germline V gene encodes CDR1 SGDLS and CDR2 YYNGEE. V lost 3 bases to trimming and J lost 7 bases; unmatched junction nucleotides: 9. CDR3 length: 15 residues.